This T cell receptor beta chain was identified during a study of metastatic and nonmetastatic thyroid tumors. At the level of the study: Across peripheral blood and tumor or nodule tissue samples taken from malignant and benign thyroid patients, the repertoires were compared with one another.

Thyroid surgery took place with no prior treatment in any patient. Study-wide results and limits: A significant increase in TCR beta diversity was reportedly seen in malignant thyroid tumors relative to benign nodules, in blood and tumor.

In the study's own analysis: Using the CDR3 differences seen across clinicopathological groups, the authors built a distant-metastasis classifier for papillary thyroid cancer, which was meant to discriminate distant-metastatic patients. With MiXCR, TCRdb reprocessed the PCR reads. It is TCRdb's table, rather than the study itself, that gives the V and J calls and clone size. The sample yields approximately 41,000 clones, less than 25% seen once. Trimming shortened V by 2 bases and J by 0 bases, and 11 bases separated the two germline ends. This CDR3 is built from 16 residues. Germline CDR1 reads LNHDA; CDR2 reads SQIVND (reference sequence). This clone was detected ten times or more. Its antigen is not known.

Sequenced sample: tumor tissue. The TCR comes from a female donor with papillary thyroid cancer or a benign thyroid nodule (not recorded which). Some clones in this sample may be carry-over from other donors' samples. V gene TRBV19 combines with J gene TRBJ2-1; a weak D match, TRBD2 (6 bases). The CDR3 loop reads CASSIRGTNSYNEQFF. The DNA of the CDR3 is TGTGCCAGTAGTATACGGGGGACGAACTCCTACAATGAGCAGTTCTTC.